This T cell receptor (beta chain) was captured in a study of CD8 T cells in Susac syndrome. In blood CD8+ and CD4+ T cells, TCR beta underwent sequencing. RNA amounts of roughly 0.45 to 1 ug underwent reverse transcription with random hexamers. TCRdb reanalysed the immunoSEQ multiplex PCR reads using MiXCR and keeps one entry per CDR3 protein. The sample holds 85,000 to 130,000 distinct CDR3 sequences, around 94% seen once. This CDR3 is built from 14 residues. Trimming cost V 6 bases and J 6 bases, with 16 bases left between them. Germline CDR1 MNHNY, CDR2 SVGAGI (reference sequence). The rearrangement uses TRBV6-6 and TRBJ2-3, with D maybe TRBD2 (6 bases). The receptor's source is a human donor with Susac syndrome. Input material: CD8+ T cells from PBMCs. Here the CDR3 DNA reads TGTGCCAGCAGGATGACTAGAGGACTGGATACGCAGTATTTT. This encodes CASRMTRGLDTQYF.